The 9 T cell receptor beta chains below were found in one sample sequenced in a study of T cells after yellow fever vaccination (dated by TCRdb to about 2019). The library came from 5' RACE. Sequencing took place on an Illumina HiSeq 2500. The public reads were reanalyzed by TCRdb: fastp trimming at Q25, MiXCR alignment, in-frame beta chains only. CDR3 protein sequences are deduplicated, and each keeps its most common genes and DNA. Recorded for this sample are 620,000 or so distinct CDR3 sequences; approximately 13% of them occurred a single time. More than 13% of the sample is in the top ten clones. The treatment or condition label on this specimen signifies: live attenuated yellow fever vaccine strain. The sequencing here drew on PBMCs, taken on the day of the yellow fever booster vaccination. These receptors all stem from a man aged 25 to 40 who received the YFV17D yellow fever vaccine.

The table lists this clonotype with many counts. The CDR3 sequence is CSVERDRDNEQFF. The CDR3 bases are TGCAGCGTTGAGCGGGACAGGGACAATGAGCAGTTCTTC. The V and J genes are TRBV29-1 and TRBJ2-1; 9 positions match TRBD1. The CDR3 contains 13 residues. Germline V gene lookup returns CDR1 SQVTM and CDR2 ANQGSEA. Unmatched junction bases numbered 2, after V lost 3 bases and J lost 5 bases.

The V call is TRBV12-3 or TRBV12-4, the J call TRBJ2-1; 8 bases match TRBD2. The V and J ends lost 2 bases and 9 bases, in that order; junction bases with no gene match: 9. The CDR3 sequence is 15 residues long. For the CDR3, the DNA is TGTGCCAGCAGTTTACAATCGGGGGGGCACAGTGAGCAGTTCTTC. Translation: CASSLQSGGHSEQFF.

V is TRBV24-1 and J is TRBJ2-1; perhaps TRBD1 as D (5 bases). The germline gives CDR1 KGHDR, CDR2 SFDVKD. V lost 3 bases and J lost 4, with 15 bases in between. The CDR3 sequence is 16 residues long. In nucleotides, the CDR3 is TGTGCCACCAGTGATCCTAGGGGCGAAGGGTACAATGAGCAGTTCTTC. Translated, it gives CATSDPRGEGYNEQFF.

This clonotype has a handful of counts. The CDR3 DNA is TGTGCCAGCAGCTTAGGGTCTCCTACCGAGCAGTACTTC. Its translation: CASSLGSPTEQYF. V gene TRBV7-2 combines with J gene TRBJ2-7; D is unresolved. CDR3 length: 13 residues. V lost 1 base and J 6 bases, leaving 10 bases between the germline ends. Germline V CDR1 and CDR2: SGHTA, FQGNSA.

There are a few counts of this clonotype. This chain uses TRBV6-1 with TRBJ2-7, with TRBD1 matching over 8 bases. Germline-derived CDR1 and CDR2 are MNHNS and SASEGT. V dropped 6 bases and J dropped 3; count of bases not matched to a gene: 7. There are 14 residues in the CDR3. The DNA of the CDR3 is TGTGCCAGCAGAACGGGACAGGCTAACTACGAGCAGTACTTC. Its protein product is CASRTGQANYEQYF.

This chain links TRBV30 with TRBJ2-3; D gene ambiguous. This CDR3 contains 15 residues. Between the trimmed V and J ends, which lost 2 bases and 0 bases, there was a span of 12 bases. Germline V lookup: CDR1 GTSNPN, CDR2 SVGIG (reference sequence). The CDR3 reads CAWSPLPASTDTQYF. In DNA, the CDR3 is TGTGCCTGGAGTCCTCTACCAGCTAGCACAGATACGCAGTATTTT. The full variable domain, with the rest looked up from reference TRBV30 and TRBJ2-3, is SQTIHQWPATLVQPVGSPLSLECTVEGTSNPNLYWYRQAAGRGLQLLFYSVGIGQISSEVPQNLSASRPQDRQFILSSKKLLLSDSGFYLCAWSPLPASTDTQYFGPGTRLTVL.

The chain links TRBV19 to TRBJ2-7; TRBD2 aligns across 8 bases. The CDR3 is made up of 15 amino acids. V lost 7 bases, J lost 5 bases, and 13 bases stayed unmatched. The germline V gene encodes CDR1 LNHDA and CDR2 SQIVND (reference sequence). The CDR3 spells CASKSGGGIIDEQYF. The CDR3 bases are TGTGCCAGTAAGAGCGGGGGCGGGATAATCGACGAGCAGTACTTC. Full variable domain (missing parts from reference TRBV19 and TRBJ2-7): DGGITQSPKYLFRKEGQNVTLSCEQNLNHDAMYWYRQDPGQGLRLIYYSQIVNDFQKGDIAEGYSVSREKKESFPLTVTSAQKNPTAFYLCASKSGGGIIDEQYFGPGTRLTVT.

The V gene is TRBV6-2 or TRBV6-3, the J gene TRBJ2-2, with no clear D. The CDR3 length is 16 residues. CDR1 MNHEY and CDR2 SVGEGT come from the germline V gene. The ends were cut back, 6 bases at V and 6 bases at J, with 20 bases in the middle. DNA for the CDR3: TGTGCCAGCAGCCGAAGAGCCTCCACACCGGCCGGGGAGCTGTTTTTT. It is translated as CASSRRASTPAGELFF.

This clonotype was observed many times. V usage is TRBV7-2 and J usage is TRBJ1-2; TRBD1 matches 9 bases. Germline lookup yields CDR1 SGHTA and CDR2 FQGNSA. The CDR3 totals 14 residues. The J segment lost 5 bases and the V segment lost 5 bases, leaving 6 bases of the junction unmatched. The CDR3 here is CASSPQGAGYGYTF. The CDR3 coding sequence is TGTGCCAGCAGCCCACAGGGGGCGGGTTATGGCTACACCTTC.